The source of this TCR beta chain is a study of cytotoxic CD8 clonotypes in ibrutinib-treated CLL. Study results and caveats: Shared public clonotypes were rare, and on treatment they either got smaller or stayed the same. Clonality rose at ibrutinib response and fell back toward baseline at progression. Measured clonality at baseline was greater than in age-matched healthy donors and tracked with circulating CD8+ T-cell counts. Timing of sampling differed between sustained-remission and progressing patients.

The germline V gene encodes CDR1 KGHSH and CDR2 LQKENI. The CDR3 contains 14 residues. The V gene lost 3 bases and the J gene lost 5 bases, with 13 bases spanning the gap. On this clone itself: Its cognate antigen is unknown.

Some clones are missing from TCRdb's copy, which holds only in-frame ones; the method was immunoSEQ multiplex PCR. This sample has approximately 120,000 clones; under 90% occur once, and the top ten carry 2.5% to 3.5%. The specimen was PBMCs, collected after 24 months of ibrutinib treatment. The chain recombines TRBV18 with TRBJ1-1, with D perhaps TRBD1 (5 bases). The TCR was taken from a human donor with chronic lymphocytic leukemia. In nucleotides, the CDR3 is TGTGCCAGCTCACCGGCCAGGGTAGGGACTGAAGCTTTCTTT. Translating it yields CASSPARVGTEAFF.